This T cell receptor (beta chain) was identified in a study of PD-1 blockade in classical Hodgkin lymphoma (TCRdb year 2020). Study-wide context: Nivolumab dosing was 3 mg/kg intravenously every 2 weeks, continuing until either disease progression or unacceptable toxicity. The study used CyTOF and TCR beta sequencing to define a peripheral blood immune signature of response to PD-1 blockade in classical Hodgkin lymphoma. General findings and caveats noted by the study authors: Trial patients achieving complete response had baseline diversity similar to newly diagnosed patients, whereas partial responders and progressors had significantly lower diversity. Newly diagnosed patients were reported to have lower baseline TCR diversity than healthy donors, and relapsed/refractory patients were reported to have lower baseline TCR diversity still. The study covered only a single clinical trial cohort, and the causes of the repertoire differences, possibly disease activity or prior therapy, were still not defined. Diversity was lower in patients who began nivolumab less than 1 year after ASCT, so these patients were left out of later analyses to avoid confounding by immune reconstitution. By C4D1, a significant rise was seen in CD4+ TCR diversity but not in CD8+ TCR diversity (p=0.0027 vs p=0.16), and the rise was most apparent among complete responders (p=0.02).

Worth noting for this clone: What this receptor recognizes is not known. Base-call qualities are not available, and no considerably larger clone is one nucleotide away.

The Qiagen DNeasy kit was used to extract genomic DNA both from unsorted PBMCs and from the negatively selected CD4+ and CD8+ fractions. Using primers that anneal to V and J segments, immunoSEQ multiplex PCR amplified the TCR beta CDR3 regions. A synthetic immune receptor repertoire was used to minimize amplification bias, and remaining bias was computationally removed after sequencing. Processing in the source paper ran as follows. Custom Python scripts were used to quantify repertoire diversity as the Shannon entropy index. The unsorted, CD4+ and CD8+ repertoires were each analyzed separately, with the exception of combined analyses, where CD4+ and CD8+ sequences were merged in silico. Clonal expansion was defined as a frequency increase of at least 2-fold after treatment compared with C1D1, and clones undetected at baseline were assigned a pseudocount of 0.5. Singleton clones were defined as clones with 0 or 1 copy at C1D1, and non-singleton clones were defined as clones with 2 or more copies. By matching protein sequences in sorted samples from the same patient, clones expanded in unsorted samples were annotated as CD4+, CD8+ or unknown. Diversity changes from C1D1 to C4D1 were tested in paired samples using Wilcoxon tests. In its TCRdb copy, this immuneACCESS table keeps in-frame sequences only and misses some clones. Where compared with another copy, unresolved V genes explain less than half of these, and the others have no known cause. That table is the source of V, J and clone size, and D and trimming were worked out from the DNA. For this sample the table gives some 93,000 clones, of which around 90% were detected only once. Less than 3.5% of the sample is in the top ten clones.

The time point label of this sample denotes: cycle 1 day 1 (C1D1), immediately before nivolumab initiation. Relapse after autologous stem cell transplantation had occurred in all trial patients, and cohorts A, B and C were distinguished by prior brentuximab vedotin exposure. The trial cohort included 50 to 70 patients with relapsed/refractory classical Hodgkin lymphoma, and each patient had a best overall response of complete response, partial response or progressive disease. Trial patients were treated with single-agent nivolumab in the multi-cohort phase II CheckMate 205 trial. An independent review committee assessed best overall response by applying the 2007 International Working Group response criteria. Trial PBMCs were obtained immediately prior to nivolumab initiation (C1D1) and on therapy at cycle 2 day 1 and cycle 4 day 1. Peripheral blood was collected in 8 mL Vacutainer Cell Preparation Tubes, from which PBMCs were isolated by centrifugation and then cryopreserved.

The receptor's source is a human donor with classical Hodgkin lymphoma. Sequencing used peripheral blood mononuclear cells (PBMCs), obtained at baseline.

Here is the DNA: TGTGCCAGCAGTTTAGCAGACAGGGGATATGGCTACACCTTC. This translates into CASSLADRGYGYTF. The V and J segments used are TRBV28 and TRBJ1-2; 8 central bases correspond to TRBD1. The CDR3 holds 14 amino acids from the cysteine to the phenylalanine. The CDR3 DNA has 42 bases and is translated from base 1. Trimmed from V: 2 bases; trimmed from J: 5 bases; junction bases lacking a gene match: 4. Based on the germline V gene, the CDR1 and CDR2 sequences are MDHEN and SYDVKM.